A single sample is the source of the 18 T cell receptor beta chains below, sequenced in a study of shared clonotypes between healthy human individuals. Measured with immunoSEQ multiplex PCR; TCRdb has only the in-frame clones, and not every one. The repertoire has a few million clones, over 90% of them found once; the top ten carry approximately 0.4%. The sequenced sample was naive CD4+ T cells from PBMCs. Subset defined: CD45RA+ positively selected. The source is a man aged 18-30 years in good health. Some clones in this sample may be carry-over from other donors' samples.

The J gene is TRBJ1-1, the V gene TRBV6-6; D possibly corresponds to TRBD1 (5 bases). The CDR3 extends over 16 amino acids. CDR1 is MNHNY, CDR2 SVGAGI, per germline (reference sequence). With 2 bases removed from V and 2 bases from J, the gap between germline ends came to 15 bases. CDR3 sequence: CASSYGTRAENTEAFF. The CDR3 DNA reads as TGTGCCAGCAGTTACGGGACTCGAGCAGAAAACACTGAAGCTTTCTTT.

The genes are TRBV29-1 and TRBJ2-1; D might be TRBD1 (5 bases). Germline V gene sequence: CDR1 SQVTM, CDR2 ANQGSEA. Trimming took 3 bases from V and 4 from J, leaving 13 bases between them. CDR3 length: 14 amino acids. CDR3 protein: CSVEGLTKYNEQFF. CDR3 nucleotides: TGCAGCGTTGAGGGGCTGACCAAATACAATGAGCAGTTCTTC.

The chain is built from TRBV10-3 and TRBJ1-2; possibly TRBD1 for D (6 bases). This CDR3 has 13 amino acids. Germline CDR1 is ENHRY and CDR2 is SYGVKD. Trimming left V 6 bases short and J 5 bases short, with 13 bases between. The CDR3 is CAIRVTQGYGYTF. The CDR3 bases are TGTGCCATCAGAGTAACTCAGGGGTATGGCTACACCTTC.

This chain joins TRBV15 and TRBJ1-3; D remains ambiguous. The CDR3 covers 16 residues. V was pared by 1 base and J by 0 bases, with 10 bases between. CDR1 and CDR2 (germline): LNHNV, YYDKDF (reference sequence). The CDR3, as DNA: TGTGCCACCAGCAGAGGTACGGCGAGCTCTGGAAACACCATATATTTT. Translated, it gives CATSRGTASSGNTIYF.

The chain carries TRBV5-1 and TRBJ2-3; TRBD1 might be the D (6 bases). V dropped 2 bases and J dropped 6 bases, with 13 bases sitting between them. Germline values: CDR1 SGHRS, CDR2 YFSETQ. This CDR3 is 14 amino acids long. The CDR3 protein is CASSFQGMYDTQYF. The CDR3 nucleotides read TGCGCCAGCAGCTTCCAGGGGATGTATGATACGCAGTATTTT.

Turning to this clone: Additional DNA sequences in this sample encode the identical CDR3. The chain employs TRBV9 and TRBJ2-1; TRBD2 agrees at 7 bases. Germline CDR1 and CDR2: SGDLS and YYNGEE. The CDR3 has 15 residues. Losses at the gene ends were 4 bases for V and 4 bases for J; bases not matched to a gene: 8. The CDR3 here is CASSPAGDFYNEQFF. CDR3 coding DNA: TGTGCCAGCAGCCCGGCGGGGGACTTTTACAATGAGCAGTTCTTC.

The rearrangement joins TRBV11-2 to TRBJ2-5; D not certain. The CDR3 sequence is 14 residues long. Trimming removed 5 bases at V and 2 bases at J, with 12 bases between. Looked up from germline, CDR1 is SGHAT and CDR2 is FQNNGV. CDR3 nucleotides: TGTGCCAGCAGCACCCTCGGGCCGCAAGAGACCCAGTACTTC. Its protein product is CASSTLGPQETQYF.

The chain has TRBV6-5 and TRBJ2-7, with D uncertain. The germline gives CDR1 MNHEY, CDR2 SVGAGI. There are 14 residues in the CDR3. Trimming stripped 3 bases from V and 3 bases from J, with 12 bases between. Here the CDR3 reads CASSYSSGNYEQYF. Written as DNA, the CDR3 is TGTGCCAGCAGTTATTCTTCAGGAAACTACGAGCAGTACTTC.

Details on this clone: The identical CDR3 is also encoded by other nucleotide sequences in the sample. The V and J genes are TRBV5-1 and TRBJ1-2, with a possible D match to TRBD1 (5 bases). The CDR3 runs to 13 residues. Trimming took off 2 bases at V and 2 bases at J, with 7 bases between the two ends. Germline values: CDR1 SGHRS, CDR2 YFSETQ. The CDR3 here is CASSFGGNYGYTF. As DNA, the CDR3 is TGCGCCAGCAGCTTCGGGGGGAACTATGGCTACACCTTC.

The chain links TRBV28 to TRBJ1-4, with a tentative D call TRBD1 (5 bases). The germline V gene has CDR1 MDHEN and CDR2 SYDVKM. V lost 5 bases and J 0 bases, leaving 16 bases between the germline ends. This CDR3 contains 17 residues. The CDR3 loop is CASSGGWIAATNEKLFF. The CDR3 DNA reads TGTGCCAGCAGTGGGGGGTGGATAGCTGCAACTAATGAAAAACTGTTTTTT.

The chain joins TRBV29-1 to TRBJ2-5; D unclear. Trimming stripped 6 bases from V and 3 bases from J, with 11 bases between. Germline CDR1 is SQVTM and CDR2 is ANQGSEA. This CDR3 has 12 amino acids. DNA for the CDR3: TGCAGCGTACACCCTTTGGAAGAGACCCAGTACTTC. Translated: CSVHPLEETQYF.

CDR3 in amino acids: CASSPGQSPDTQYF. CDR3 bases: TGTGCCAGCAGCCCTGGCCAGAGCCCAGATACGCAGTATTTT. The J gene is TRBJ2-3, the V gene TRBV7-6; D is unclear. The CDR3 totals 14 residues. V lost 5 bases to trimming and J lost 4 bases, with 13 bases between them. CDR1 is SGHVS and CDR2 is FNYEAQ in the germline V gene.

V is TRBV5-1 and J is TRBJ1-3; D might be TRBD1 (6 bases). The germline CDR1 and CDR2 sequences are SGHRS and YFSETQ. This CDR3 has 16 residues. V was shortened by 5 bases and J by 2 bases, with 17 bases between the two germline ends. CDR3 DNA: TGCGCCAGCAGTCCGGACATGGGGGCCACTGGAAACACCATATATTTT. Protein sequence: CASSPDMGATGNTIYF.

A word on this clone: The sample carries other DNA sequences with the same CDR3. The genes are TRBV28 and TRBJ2-7, with TRBD2 as a possible D gene (5 bases). V was pared by 5 bases and J by 6 bases, with 14 bases between. The CDR3 consists of 13 residues. Germline V gene sequence: CDR1 MDHEN, CDR2 SYDVKM. CDR3 bases: TGTGCCAGCAGTCCCCCGGGGAGAGGCGAGCAGTACTTC. Protein product: CASSPPGRGEQYF.

The rearrangement uses TRBV6-5 and TRBJ2-5; tentative D call: TRBD1 (6 bases). The DNA end favors TRBJ2-7, so the J call may be wrong. The CDR3 is 15 residues long. The germline V gene has CDR1 MNHEY and CDR2 SVGAGI. The CDR3 region has the DNA TGTGCCAGCAGTTACACCGGACAGAGCTCCTACGAGCAGTACTTC. Its protein product is CASSYTGQSSYEQYF.

The rearrangement uses TRBV5-1 and TRBJ2-3, with 9 bases matching TRBD2. This CDR3 is 17 amino acids long. Germline values: CDR1 SGHRS, CDR2 YFSETQ. V shed 0 bases, J shed 3 bases, and the junction held 8 bases outside the gene matches. The DNA of the CDR3 is TGCGCCAGCAGCTTGGTATTAGCGGGAGCCAGGACAGATACGCAGTATTTT. Translating it yields CASSLVLAGARTDTQYF.

The chain recombines TRBV5-4 with TRBJ2-7, with 11 bases lining up with TRBD2. Unmatched junction bases numbered 11, after V lost 4 bases and J lost 5 bases. There are 16 residues in the CDR3. CDR1 is SGHNT, CDR2 YYREEE, per germline (reference sequence). CDR3 nucleotide sequence: TGTGCCAGCAGCACGAAACCTGGGACTAGCGGTGACGAGCAGTACTTC. Protein: CASSTKPGTSGDEQYF.

The chain couples TRBV6-5 to TRBJ1-4; D perhaps matches TRBD1 (5 bases). Germline values: CDR1 MNHEY, CDR2 SVGAGI. The germline V and J ends were trimmed by 6 bases and 7 bases, with 18 bases remaining between them. The CDR3 sequence is 15 residues long. The CDR3 DNA is TGTGCCAGCAGCTACCGGGGAGGGGTGGGTGAAAAACTGTTTTTT. Translating gives CASSYRGGVGEKLFF.